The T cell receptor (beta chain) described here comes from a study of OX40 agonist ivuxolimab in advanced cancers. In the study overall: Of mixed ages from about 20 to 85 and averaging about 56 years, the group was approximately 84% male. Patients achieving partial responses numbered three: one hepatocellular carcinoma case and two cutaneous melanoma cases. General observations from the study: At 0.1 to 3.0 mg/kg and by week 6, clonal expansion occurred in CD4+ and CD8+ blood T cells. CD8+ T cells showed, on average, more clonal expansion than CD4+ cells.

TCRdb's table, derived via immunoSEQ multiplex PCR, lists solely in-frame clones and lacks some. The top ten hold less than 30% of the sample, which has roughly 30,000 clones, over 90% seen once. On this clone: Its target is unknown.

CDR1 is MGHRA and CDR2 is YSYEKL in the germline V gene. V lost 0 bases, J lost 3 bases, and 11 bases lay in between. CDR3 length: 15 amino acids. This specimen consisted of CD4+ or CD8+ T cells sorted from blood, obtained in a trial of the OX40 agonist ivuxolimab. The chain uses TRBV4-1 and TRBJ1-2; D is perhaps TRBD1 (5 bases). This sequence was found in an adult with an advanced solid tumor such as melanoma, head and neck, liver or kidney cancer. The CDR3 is CASSQDPKTDYGYTF. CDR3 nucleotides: TGCGCCAGCAGCCAAGATCCGAAGACAGACTATGGCTACACCTTC.